This TCR beta chain was captured by sequencing in a study of T cells after yellow fever vaccination. The germline gives CDR1 SQVTM, CDR2 ANQGSEA. V lost 6 bases and J 6 bases, leaving 18 bases between the germline ends. The CDR3 consists of 13 residues. Study findings and constraints: A minor fraction of clonotypes spanned both CD4 and CD8 compartments.

Notes on this clonotype: The antigen is undetermined.

Template switching by 5'RACE produced TCR cDNA, adding a universal primer site and UMIs. One entry per CDR3 protein, called by TCRdb with MiXCR from the 5' RACE reads. The sample has approximately 550,000 distinct CDR3 sequences, 15% to 20% seen once. The receptor was isolated from a young man who received the YFV17D yellow fever vaccine. The chain links TRBV29-1 to TRBJ2-7; TRBD1 is a possible D gene (5 bases). The input for sequencing was PBMCs, taken 15 days after the yellow fever booster vaccination. The CDR3 bases are TGCAGCGTCACCGGGCAGGGATTGGGCGAGCAGTACTTC. Translated: CSVTGQGLGEQYF.